The 16 T cell receptor beta chains in this list originate from one sample, sequenced in a study of T cell changes during pregnancy in multiple sclerosis. Only in-frame clones appear in the TCRdb table, and some are missing; sequencing was by immunoSEQ multiplex PCR. Of fewer than 90,000 clones in the sample, approximately 93% were seen once. The sample here was peripheral blood, taken after pregnancy. The receptors come from a female donor in good health, enrolled as a control in a pregnancy study.

Notes on this clone: An end of the junction differs from the germline gene, which may be a read error. V is TRBV4-1 and J is TRBJ2-7; a possible D gene is TRBD2 (5 bases). Germline V CDR1 and CDR2: MGHRA, YSYEKL. There are 16 residues in the CDR3. This chain's CDR3 is CASTQGLAGGGNEQYF. CDR3 coding DNA: TGCGCCAGCACCCAAGGCCTGGCAGGAGGTGGAAACGAGCAGTACTTC.

The J gene is TRBJ1-5, the V gene TRBV2, with D unclear. V lost 6 bases, J lost 5 bases, and 11 bases lay in between. The germline CDR1 and CDR2 sequences are SNHLY and FYNNEI. The CDR3 sequence is 13 residues long. CDR3 protein: CASRPSTDQPQHF. Written as DNA, the CDR3 is TGTGCCAGCAGGCCCTCGACTGATCAGCCCCAGCATTTT. The full variable domain, its missing parts supplied by reference TRBV2 and TRBJ1-5, is EPEVTQTPSHQVTQMGQEVILRCVPISNHLYFYWYRQILGQKVEFLVSFYNNEISEKSEIFDDQFSVERPDGSNFTLKIRSTKLEDSAMYFCASRPSTDQPQHFGDGTRLSIL.

The rearrangement uses TRBV6-1 and TRBJ1-5; a possible D gene is TRBD1 (6 bases). The V end was cut by 1 base, the J end by 7 bases, with 17 bases between. In germline, CDR1 is MNHNS, CDR2 SASEGT. CDR3 length: 16 residues. The CDR3 reads CASSEEVTQGNQPQHF. The CDR3 DNA reads TGTGCCAGCAGTGAAGAGGTGACGCAGGGGAACCAGCCCCAGCATTTT.

Here the CDR3 DNA reads TGTGCCAGCAGTGGGGCCGGGGTAGTTACCAATGAGCAGTTCTTC. It yields the protein CASSGAGVVTNEQFF. The chain has TRBV2 and TRBJ2-1; D possibly corresponds to TRBD2 (5 bases). CDR1 is SNHLY, CDR2 FYNNEI, per germline. The germline V and J ends were trimmed by 4 bases and 6 bases, with 16 bases remaining between them. CDR3 size: 15 residues.

CDR3 amino acids: CASSYSTAGGEQPQHF. CDR3 sequence (DNA): TGTGCCAGCAGTTACTCGACGGCAGGGGGCGAACAGCCCCAGCATTTT. The rearrangement links TRBV6-5 to TRBJ1-5, with TRBD1 matching 8 bases. J lost 7 bases, V lost 0 bases, and 8 bases had no gene match. CDR1 and CDR2 from the germline V gene are MNHEY and SVGAGI. The CDR3 contains 16 residues.

The chain couples TRBV5-4 to TRBJ2-2, with D possibly being TRBD2 (5 bases). Germline-derived CDR1 and CDR2 are SGHNT and YYREEE (reference sequence). V was shortened by 3 bases and J by 7 bases, with 10 bases between the two germline ends. The CDR3 is 13 amino acids. The chain's CDR3 is CASSSGLGGELFF. CDR3 nucleotides: TGTGCCAGCAGCTCCGGACTCGGCGGGGAGCTGTTTTTT.

The chain combines TRBV7-2 with TRBJ2-1, with 10 bases matching TRBD2. This CDR3 is 15 amino acids long. Germline V gene lookup returns CDR1 SGHTA and CDR2 FQGNSA. V was pared by 3 bases and J by 6 bases, with 5 bases of the junction left unmatched. CDR3 in amino acids: CASSLASGSPNEQFF. Here the CDR3 DNA reads TGTGCCAGCAGCTTGGCTAGCGGGAGCCCCAATGAGCAGTTCTTC.

V usage is TRBV5-1 and J usage is TRBJ2-1; a weak D match, TRBD2 (6 bases). V lost 2 bases and J 6 bases, leaving 15 bases between the germline ends. Per germline, CDR1 SGHRS and CDR2 YFSETQ. CDR3 length equals 15 residues. CDR3 in DNA: TGCGCCAGCAGCTTTCCCGGGACTCAACCCAATGAGCAGTTCTTC. It codes for CASSFPGTQPNEQFF.

This clone was picked up one time. CDR3 sequence (DNA): TGTGCCAGCACTCTGGGGGGGCCTGAAGCTTTCTTT. Its translation is CASTLGGPEAFF. The chain joins TRBV2 to TRBJ1-1; D possibly corresponds to TRBD1 (6 bases). The germline V gene has CDR1 SNHLY and CDR2 FYNNEI. V was pared by 7 bases and J by 6 bases, with 12 bases between. CDR3 size: 12 residues.

Only one count was recorded for this clone. V and J are TRBV9 and TRBJ2-1; tentatively, D is TRBD2 (6 bases). The CDR3 runs to 15 residues. Germline V gives CDR1 SGDLS, CDR2 YYNGEE. Trimming removed 1 base from V and 6 bases from J, with 14 bases in between. CDR3 loop: CASSVFLGGTNEQFF. CDR3 nucleotide sequence: TGTGCCAGCAGCGTATTTCTCGGCGGGACCAATGAGCAGTTCTTC.

V is TRBV27 and J is TRBJ2-3; D remains ambiguous. Germline V CDR1 and CDR2: MNHEY, SMNVEV (reference sequence). Trimming took 6 bases from V and 1 from J, leaving 17 bases between them. This CDR3 contains 16 residues. The CDR3 region is CASRRGVGMGTDTQYF. The CDR3 DNA is TGTGCCAGCAGGAGAGGAGTTGGAATGGGCACAGATACGCAGTATTTT.

The chain has TRBV4-2 and TRBJ1-4; D possibly corresponds to TRBD1 (5 bases). This CDR3 spans 16 amino acids. Germline CDR1 and CDR2: LGHNA and YNFKEQ. Trimming stripped 4 bases from V and 0 bases from J, with 12 bases between. In DNA, the CDR3 is TGTGCCAGCAGCCGCGATGACAGATCAACTAATGAAAAACTGTTTTTT. Amino acids: CASSRDDRSTNEKLFF.

V and J are TRBV9 and TRBJ2-3; 9 bases fit TRBD1. V was clipped by 2 bases and J by 4 bases; unmatched bases: 5. Per the germline V gene, CDR1 is SGDLS and CDR2 is YYNGEE. The CDR3 consists of 15 residues. In nucleotides, the CDR3 is TGTGCCAGCAGCGTTAGGGGACAGGGCGCAGATACGCAGTATTTT. Its protein product is CASSVRGQGADTQYF.

The chain uses TRBV6-6 and TRBJ1-1; the match to TRBD1 covers 9 bases. CDR1 is MNHNY, CDR2 SVGAGI, per germline (reference sequence). V was clipped by 6 bases and J by 6 bases; unmatched bases: 8. The CDR3 loop spans 14 amino acids. The CDR3 protein is CASRQGARIPEAFF. DNA for the CDR3: TGTGCCAGCAGACAGGGGGCAAGAATACCTGAAGCTTTCTTT.

The J gene is TRBJ2-3, the V gene TRBV14, with TRBD1 as a possible D gene (6 bases). V lost 3 bases, J lost 1 base, and 20 bases lay in between. The CDR3 covers 18 residues. Germline V gives CDR1 SGHDN, CDR2 FVKESK. Here the CDR3 DNA reads TGTGCCAGCAGCCATCGCGAAGCCCCTGGGGGCGGCACAGATACGCAGTATTTT. It specifies CASSHREAPGGGTDTQYF.

This chain connects TRBV10-3 to TRBJ1-1, with D possibly TRBD1 on 6 matching bases. The CDR3 sequence is 13 residues long. Trimming pared 5 bases from V and 0 bases from J, leaving 7 bases between. CDR1 and CDR2 (germline): ENHRY, SYGVKD. The CDR3 sequence is CAISRTVNTEAFF. CDR3 sequence (DNA): TGTGCCATCAGTCGGACAGTGAACACTGAAGCTTTCTTT.